Listed here are 25 T cell receptor beta chains from one sample, sequenced in a study of identical twins. TCRdb used MiXCR to reprocess the 5' RACE reads, holding one entry per CDR3 protein. This table has more than 400,000 distinct CDR3 sequences, nearly 15% appearing once. This same sample was also taken into another study, of yellow fever vaccine responses in identical twins.

Sequences were obtained from CD4+ T cells sorted from blood. The receptors here all came from a woman between 18 and 29 years old in good health.

Only a few counts were recorded for this clonotype. The V gene is TRBV11-2, the J gene TRBJ2-2; 9 nucleotides align to TRBD1. This CDR3 region has 16 residues. V was pared by 5 bases and J by 1 base, with 5 bases of the junction left unmatched. Germline assignment: CDR1 SGHAT and CDR2 FQNNGV. The CDR3 bases are TGTGCCAGCAGCCCCGGGACAGGGTGGAACACCGGGGAGCTGTTTTTT. Its translation: CASSPGTGWNTGELFF.

This clonotype was observed a few times. The V call is TRBV7-9, the J call TRBJ1-2; D may be TRBD1 (5 bases). This CDR3 is 14 amino acids long. Germline CDR1 and CDR2: SEHNR and FQNEAQ (reference sequence). V lost 5 bases and J 7 bases, leaving 17 bases between the germline ends. This CDR3 is CASSLRGGSPGYTF. The DNA of the CDR3 is TGTGCCAGCAGCCTAAGGGGAGGGTCTCCTGGCTACACCTTC.

As DNA, the CDR3 is TGTGCCAGCAGTAGTCGGGGACTAGCGGGATTGTATGAGCAGTTCTTC. The encoded protein is CASSSRGLAGLYEQFF. This rearrangement joins TRBV11-2 to TRBJ2-1, with 13 nucleotides matching TRBD2. Trimming cost V 6 bases and J 8 bases; bases outside gene matches: 10. Germline values: CDR1 SGHAT, CDR2 FQNNGV. This CDR3 contains 16 residues.

J is TRBJ2-5 and V is TRBV5-1; 8 bases fit TRBD1. Germline V CDR1 and CDR2: SGHRS, YFSETQ. Unmatched junction bases numbered 12, after V lost 5 bases and J lost 0 bases. This CDR3 region has 17 residues. CDR3 residues: CASSLSKGQAYQETQYF. CDR3 nucleotides: TGCGCCAGCAGTCTGTCCAAGGGACAGGCATACCAAGAGACCCAGTACTTC.

In this sample, this clonotype turned up a few times. The rearrangement joins TRBV7-2 to TRBJ2-1, with TRBD2 identical over 13 bases. CDR1 and CDR2 from the germline V gene are SGHTA and FQGNSA. The CDR3 is 16 amino acids. V shed 5 bases, J shed 6 bases, and the junction held 7 bases outside the gene matches. The CDR3: CASSRAGLAGTNEQFF. The CDR3 DNA is TGTGCCAGCAGCCGAGCGGGACTAGCGGGAACCAATGAGCAGTTCTTC.

The chain is built from TRBV29-1 and TRBJ2-5; a possible D gene is TRBD1 (6 bases). The germline V gene encodes CDR1 SQVTM and CDR2 ANQGSEA. V lost 7 bases to trimming and J lost 3 bases, with 18 bases between them. The CDR3 has 14 amino acids. The CDR3 DNA follows: TGCAGCGGAGGGGGAGTGGGCTTTGAAGAGACCCAGTACTTC. Translating gives CSGGGVGFEETQYF.

In this sample, this clonotype turned up a few times. V usage is TRBV13 and J usage is TRBJ2-7, with unresolved D. Germline V CDR1 and CDR2: PRHDT, FYEKMQ (reference sequence). This CDR3 is built from 13 residues. V lost 5 bases and J lost 7, with 15 bases in between. The CDR3 reads CASSTRTRSEQYF. The CDR3, as DNA: TGTGCCAGCAGCACCCGCACGAGGTCAGAGCAGTACTTC.

In its sample, this clonotype was seen once. CDR3 in amino acids: CSAREGTSGDTGELFF. Written as DNA, the CDR3 is TGCAGTGCTAGAGAAGGGACTAGCGGGGACACCGGGGAGCTGTTTTTT. The V call is TRBV20-1, the J call TRBJ2-2; 13 bases are shared with TRBD2. V shed 0 bases and J 3 bases; nucleotides not matched to a gene: 1. Per germline, CDR1 DFQATT and CDR2 SNEGSKA (reference sequence). The CDR3 has 16 amino acids.

The sample holds a few counts of this clonotype. This sequence joins TRBV20-1 and TRBJ2-3; possible D gene TRBD2, 5 bases. The CDR3 spans 14 residues. Germline values: CDR1 DFQATT, CDR2 SNEGSKA (reference sequence). V shed 5 bases and J shed 4 bases, with 16 bases lying between them. The CDR3, as DNA: TGCAGTGCTCCTCCCGCCGGGATTTCAGATACGCAGTATTTT. It yields the protein CSAPPAGISDTQYF.

In this sample, this clonotype turned up a few times. This chain joins TRBV12-3 or TRBV12-4 and TRBJ2-5; tentative D call: TRBD2 (5 bases). Trimming took off 6 bases at V and 3 bases at J, with 14 bases between the two ends. The CDR3 consists of 14 residues. The CDR3 nucleotides read TGTGCCAGCAGCCCCTGGACTTCCAAAGAGACCCAGTACTTC. It translates to CASSPWTSKETQYF.

This clonotype was counted between two and nine times. V and J are TRBV10-3 and TRBJ2-1; D call uncertain. The CDR3 sequence is 14 residues long. Trimming shortened V by 6 bases and J by 3 bases, and 12 bases separated the two germline ends. Germline loops: CDR1 ENHRY, CDR2 SYGVKD. The CDR3 sequence: CAISAHTIYNEQFF. The CDR3 bases are TGTGCCATCAGCGCACATACGATCTACAATGAGCAGTTCTTC.

In this sample, this clonotype turned up a few times. The V call is TRBV10-2, the J call TRBJ1-2; 7 positions match TRBD1. Looked up from germline, CDR1 is WSHSY and CDR2 is SAAADI. With 2 bases clipped from V and 7 bases from J, the junction kept 4 bases outside the gene matches. This CDR3 has 13 amino acids. The DNA of the CDR3 is TGCGCCAGCAGTGAGATGCAGGGGGGTGGCTACACCTTC. Protein sequence: CASSEMQGGGYTF.

CDR3 loop: CASSLSVWNTEAFF. CDR3 nucleotides: TGTGCCAGCAGTTTATCGGTCTGGAACACTGAAGCTTTCTTT. V is TRBV27 and J is TRBJ1-1; D not certain. Trimming cost V 0 bases and J 1 base, with 6 bases left between them. CDR3 length: 14 amino acids. Per the germline V gene, CDR1 is MNHEY and CDR2 is SMNVEV (reference sequence).

The V and J genes are TRBV12-3 or TRBV12-4 and TRBJ2-1; TRBD2 agrees at 9 bases. J was trimmed by 1 base and V by 5 bases; bases with no gene match: 6. CDR3 length: 16 amino acids. Here the CDR3 reads CASSPSGGISYNEQFF. In nucleotides, the CDR3 is TGTGCCAGCAGTCCGAGCGGGGGGATATCCTACAATGAGCAGTTCTTC.

The chain combines TRBV20-1 with TRBJ2-7; D is perhaps TRBD1 (5 bases). Looked up from germline, CDR1 is DFQATT and CDR2 is SNEGSKA (reference sequence). This CDR3 has 14 residues. The V end was cut by 3 bases, the J end by 1 base, with 13 bases between. CDR3 nucleotides: TGCAGTGCTAGTTCTAAGGGGCCATCCTACGAGCAGTACTTC. It specifies CSASSKGPSYEQYF.

This clonotype turned up a few times. The chain has TRBV12-3 or TRBV12-4 and TRBJ2-2; D uncertain. The CDR3 has 13 amino acids. The germline V and J ends were trimmed by 5 bases and 2 bases, with 6 bases remaining between them. The chain's CDR3 is CASSPYNTGELFF. CDR3 bases: TGTGCCAGCAGTCCGTACAACACCGGGGAGCTGTTTTTT.

V usage is TRBV12-3 or TRBV12-4 and J usage is TRBJ1-6; D perhaps matches TRBD1 (6 bases). This CDR3 spans 15 amino acids. Trimming left V 6 bases short and J 9 bases short, with 18 bases between. CDR3 nucleotide sequence: TGTGCCAGCAGCCCGCTAGGCAGGGGTACTTCACCCCTCCACTTT. Its translation: CASSPLGRGTSPLHF.

V and J are TRBV12-3 or TRBV12-4 and TRBJ2-3; the match to TRBD2 covers 9 bases. The V segment lost 7 bases and the J segment 3 bases; nucleotides outside the gene matches: 23. The CDR3 has 20 amino acids. CDR3 nucleotide sequence: TGTGCCAGCATCGTAGGGGGTAGCGGGAGCGTAGGAGGAAGTACAGATACGCAGTATTTT. It is translated as CASIVGGSGSVGGSTDTQYF.

J is TRBJ1-5 and V is TRBV28; a possible D gene is TRBD1 (5 bases). Trimming left V 6 bases short and J 3 bases short, with 12 bases between. The CDR3 has 14 residues. From germline, CDR1 is MDHEN and CDR2 SYDVKM. For the CDR3, the DNA is TGTGCCAGCAGACGCGGGGGGGTCAATCAGCCCCAGCATTTT. Translating gives CASRRGGVNQPQHF.

This clonotype was seen a handful of times. The J gene is TRBJ2-1, the V gene TRBV11-2; 14 bases are shared with TRBD2. This CDR3 region has 20 residues. After removal of 3 bases from V and 1 base from J, the junction contained 11 bases not matched to a gene. Germline V lookup: CDR1 SGHAT, CDR2 FQNNGV. The DNA of the CDR3 is TGTGCCAGCAGCTTTGGGACTAGCGGGAGCCCTTCGGTGTCCTACAATGAGCAGTTCTTC. This gives the protein CASSFGTSGSPSVSYNEQFF.

This clonotype has just a few counts. This chain links TRBV6-1 with TRBJ2-1, with D perhaps matching TRBD1 (6 bases). Germline V CDR1 and CDR2: MNHNS, SASEGT. Trimming removed 7 bases from V and 0 bases from J, with 13 bases in between. The CDR3 totals 15 residues. CDR3 in DNA: TGTGCCAGCAAAACCACAGGGAACTCCTACAATGAGCAGTTCTTC. Protein sequence: CASKTTGNSYNEQFF.

This clonotype was seen many times. The chain is built from TRBV4-2 and TRBJ2-7; 9 nucleotides align to TRBD1. Looked up from germline, CDR1 is LGHNA and CDR2 is YNFKEQ. V dropped 4 bases and J dropped 0; count of bases not matched to a gene: 7. The length of the CDR3 is 16 residues. CDR3: CASSRLPGQGSYEQYV. CDR3 nucleotides: TGTGCCAGCAGCCGGCTTCCGGGACAGGGCTCCTACGAGCAGTACGTC.

The chain is built from TRBV7-8 and TRBJ2-5, with 8 bases lining up with TRBD2. V shed 8 bases and J 4 bases; nucleotides not matched to a gene: 15. Germline V gene sequence: CDR1 SGHVS, CDR2 FQNEAQ. This CDR3 is 16 amino acids long. The CDR3 region is CASQVLGGRIGETQYF. Written as DNA, the CDR3 is TGTGCCAGCCAGGTCCTTGGCGGGAGGATAGGAGAGACCCAGTACTTC.

This clonotype was seen a few times. The chain joins TRBV19 to TRBJ2-5; unclear D gene. V shed 0 bases and J shed 0 bases, with 5 bases lying between them. Germline V CDR1 and CDR2: LNHDA, SQIVND (reference sequence). The CDR3 consists of 14 residues. CDR3 coding DNA: TGTGCCAGTAGTATAGATCCACACCAAGAGACCCAGTACTTC. The encoded protein is CASSIDPHQETQYF.

CDR3 sequence: CASSPGTSGPWQYF. CDR3 sequence (DNA): TGTGCCAGCAGTCCCGGGACTAGCGGCCCCTGGCAGTACTTC. The rearrangement joins TRBV12-3 or TRBV12-4 to TRBJ2-7; 11 bases line up with TRBD2. The trim removed 5 bases at V and 9 bases at J, leaving 9 bases unmatched. The CDR3 covers 14 residues.